This entry describes one T cell receptor beta chain. These data originate in a study of blood T cell repertoires in COVID-19. Turning to the study itself: COVID-19 samples from acute and convalescent phases originated in the United States, Italy and Spain. Nucleic acid was either cDNA or gDNA, and it came from T cells, B-cell-depleted T cells, or PBMCs.

Assay used: immunoSEQ multiplex PCR; TCRdb lists only in-frame clones, some missing. The sample contains tens of thousands of clones, around 90% of which appear only once. The sequence was collected from a woman in her 70s with acute or convalescent COVID-19. The sequenced sample was peripheral blood.

In DNA, the CDR3 is TGTGCCAGCAGTCTTCCGACTAGCGGAGTCAATGAGCAGTTCTTC. It encodes CASSLPTSGVNEQFF. This chain joins TRBV3-1 (or the pseudogene TRBV3-2) and TRBJ2-1; 9 nucleotides line up with TRBD2. The CDR3 contains 15 residues. The germline V gene has CDR1 LGHDT and CDR2 YNNKEL (reference sequence). Trimming took 6 bases from V and 6 from J; bases not matched to a gene: 9.